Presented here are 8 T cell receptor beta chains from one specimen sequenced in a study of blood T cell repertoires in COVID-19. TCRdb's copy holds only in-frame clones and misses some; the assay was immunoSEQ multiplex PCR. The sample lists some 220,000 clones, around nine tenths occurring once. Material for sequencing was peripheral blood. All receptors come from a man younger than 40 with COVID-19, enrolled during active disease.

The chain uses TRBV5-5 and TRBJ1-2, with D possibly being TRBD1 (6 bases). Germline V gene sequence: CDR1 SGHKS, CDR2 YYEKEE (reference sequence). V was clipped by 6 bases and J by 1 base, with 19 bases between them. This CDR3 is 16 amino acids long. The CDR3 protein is CASNKGVPGLNYGYTF. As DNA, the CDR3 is TGTGCCAGCAACAAGGGGGTACCGGGGCTTAACTATGGCTACACCTTC.

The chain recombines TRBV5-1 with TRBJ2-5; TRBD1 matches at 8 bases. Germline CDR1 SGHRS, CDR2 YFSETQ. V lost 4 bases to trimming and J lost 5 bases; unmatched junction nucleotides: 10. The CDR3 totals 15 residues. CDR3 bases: TGCGCCAGCAGCAAGGCGGGACAGGATGGTGAGACCCAGTACTTC. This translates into CASSKAGQDGETQYF.

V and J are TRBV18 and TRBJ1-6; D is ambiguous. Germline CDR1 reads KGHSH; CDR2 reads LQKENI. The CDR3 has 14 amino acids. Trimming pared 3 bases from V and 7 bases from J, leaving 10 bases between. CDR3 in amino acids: CASSPYNTNSPLHF. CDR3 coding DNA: TGTGCCAGCTCACCTTACAACACGAATTCACCCCTCCACTTT. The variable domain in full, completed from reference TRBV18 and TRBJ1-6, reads NAGVMQNPRHLVRRRGQEARLRCSPMKGHSHVYWYRQLPEEGLKFMVYLQKENIIDESGMPKERFSAEFPKEGPSILRIQQVVRGDSAAYFCASSPYNTNSPLHFGNGTRLTVT.

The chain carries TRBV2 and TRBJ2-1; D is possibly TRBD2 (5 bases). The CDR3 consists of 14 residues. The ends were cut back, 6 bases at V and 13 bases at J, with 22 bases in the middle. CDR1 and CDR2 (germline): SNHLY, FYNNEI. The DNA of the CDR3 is TGTGCCAGCAGGGAACTAGGCCAAACTAGAGGTCAGTTCTTC. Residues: CASRELGQTRGQFF.

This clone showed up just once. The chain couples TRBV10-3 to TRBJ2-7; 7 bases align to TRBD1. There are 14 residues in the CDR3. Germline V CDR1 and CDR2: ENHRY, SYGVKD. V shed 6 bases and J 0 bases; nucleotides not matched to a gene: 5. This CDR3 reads CAISIRDSSYEQYF. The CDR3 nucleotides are TGTGCCATCAGCATCCGGGACAGCTCCTACGAGCAGTACTTC.

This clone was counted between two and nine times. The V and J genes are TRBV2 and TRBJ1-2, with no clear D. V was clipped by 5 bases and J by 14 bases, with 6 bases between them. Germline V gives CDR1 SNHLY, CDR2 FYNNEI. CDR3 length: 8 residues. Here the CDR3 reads CASSLYTF. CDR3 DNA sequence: TGTGCCAGCAGTCTGTATACCTTC.

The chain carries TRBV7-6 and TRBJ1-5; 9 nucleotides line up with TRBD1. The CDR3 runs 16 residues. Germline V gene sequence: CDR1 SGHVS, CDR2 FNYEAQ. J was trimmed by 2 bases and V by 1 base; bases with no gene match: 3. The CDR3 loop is CASSLEDRGGNQPQHF. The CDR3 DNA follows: TGTGCCAGCAGCTTAGAGGACAGGGGCGGCAATCAGCCCCAGCATTTT.

CDR3 sequence (DNA): TGTGCCAGCAGTGAGCCCAACAGACCCAACTATGGCTACACCTTC. This encodes CASSEPNRPNYGYTF. The gene calls are TRBV6-1 and TRBJ1-2, with D unresolved. The V gene's germline CDR1 is MNHNS and CDR2 SASEGT. V was cut by 3 bases and J by 2 bases, with 13 bases left in between. The CDR3 is made up of 15 amino acids.